This TCR beta chain was identified during a study of vaccination effects on CD4 cells after COVID-19. V lost 2 bases and J lost 8, with 18 bases in between. The CDR3 extends over 15 amino acids. CDR1 MNHNS and CDR2 SASEGT come from the germline V gene. Assay used: immunoSEQ multiplex PCR; TCRdb lists only in-frame clones, some missing. The repertoire holds 65,000 or so clones, with roughly 76% as singletons. A note on this clone: The antigen is not known.

Antigen-specific CD4+ T cells were expanded with viral peptide pools in the ViraFEST assay before sequencing. Following an approximately eleven-day culture, CD4+ T cells were purified. None of these healthy vaccinees had been infected with SARS-CoV-2 before vaccination. This clonotype was sampled from a human donor who received a COVID-19 vaccine. This chain joins TRBV6-1 and TRBJ1-2; a weak D match, TRBD1 (6 bases). Here the sequenced sample was CD4+ T cells from PBMCs cultured with HCoV-NL63 spike peptides, taken before COVID-19 vaccination. CDR3 amino acids: CASSEPSGGLYGYTF. The CDR3 DNA follows: TGTGCCAGCAGTGAACCGTCGGGGGGCTTATACGGCTACACCTTC.